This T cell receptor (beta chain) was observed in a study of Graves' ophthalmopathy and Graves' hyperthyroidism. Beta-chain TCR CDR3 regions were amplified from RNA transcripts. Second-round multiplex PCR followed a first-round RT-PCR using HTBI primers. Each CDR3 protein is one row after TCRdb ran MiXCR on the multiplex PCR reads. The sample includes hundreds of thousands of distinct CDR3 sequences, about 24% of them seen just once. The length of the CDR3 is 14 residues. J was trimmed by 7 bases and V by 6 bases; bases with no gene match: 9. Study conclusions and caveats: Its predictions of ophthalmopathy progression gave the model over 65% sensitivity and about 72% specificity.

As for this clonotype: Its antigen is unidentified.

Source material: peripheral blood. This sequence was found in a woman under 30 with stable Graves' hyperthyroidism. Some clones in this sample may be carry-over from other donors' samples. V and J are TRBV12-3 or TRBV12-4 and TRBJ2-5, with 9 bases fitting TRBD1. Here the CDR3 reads CASRRQGGRWTQYF. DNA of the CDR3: TGTGCCAGCAGGAGACAGGGGGGCCGTTGGACCCAGTACTTC.